This T cell receptor beta chain was sequenced during a study of blood T cell repertoires in COVID-19. Trimming took off 0 bases at V and 2 bases at J, with 17 bases between the two ends. Germline V gene data show CDR1 as LGHNA and CDR2 as YSLEER. The CDR3 is made up of 17 amino acids. Sequencing was performed with immunoSEQ multiplex PCR; in TCRdb, only in-frame clones are kept and a portion is missing. Of roughly 520,000 clones listed, around nine tenths are singletons. Sample: PBMCs or T cells enriched from blood (not recorded which). This clonotype was sampled from a woman in her forties who had recovered from COVID-19. This chain connects TRBV4-3 to TRBJ2-7; the D gene is possibly TRBD1 (6 bases). The CDR3: CASSQESGTPFPYEQYF. The DNA for the CDR3 is TGCGCCAGCAGCCAAGAGTCCGGGACACCATTTCCCTACGAGCAGTACTTC.